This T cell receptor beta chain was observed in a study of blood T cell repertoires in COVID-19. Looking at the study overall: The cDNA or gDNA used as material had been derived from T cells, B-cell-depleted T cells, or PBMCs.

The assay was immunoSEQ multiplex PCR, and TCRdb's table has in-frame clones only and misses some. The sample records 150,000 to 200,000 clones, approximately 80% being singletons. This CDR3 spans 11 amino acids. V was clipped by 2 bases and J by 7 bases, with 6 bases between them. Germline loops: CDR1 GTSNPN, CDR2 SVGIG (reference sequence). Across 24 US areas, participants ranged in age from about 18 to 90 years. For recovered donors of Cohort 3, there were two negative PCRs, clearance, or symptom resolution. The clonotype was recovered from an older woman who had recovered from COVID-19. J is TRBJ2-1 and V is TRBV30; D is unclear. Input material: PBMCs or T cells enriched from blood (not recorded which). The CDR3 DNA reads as TGTGCCTGGAGTTCCAGGAATGAGCAGTTCTTC. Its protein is CAWSSRNEQFF.